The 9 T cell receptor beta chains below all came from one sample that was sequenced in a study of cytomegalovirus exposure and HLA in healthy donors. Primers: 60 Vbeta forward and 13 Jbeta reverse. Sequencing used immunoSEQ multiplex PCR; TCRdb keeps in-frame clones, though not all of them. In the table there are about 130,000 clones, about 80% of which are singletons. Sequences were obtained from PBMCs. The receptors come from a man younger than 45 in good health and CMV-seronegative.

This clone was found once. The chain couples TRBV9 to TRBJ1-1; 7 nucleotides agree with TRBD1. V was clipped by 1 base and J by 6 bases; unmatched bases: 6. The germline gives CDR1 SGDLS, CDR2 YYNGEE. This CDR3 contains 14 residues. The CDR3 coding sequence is TGTGCCAGCAGCGTAAGTCCGCAGGGGGCTGAAGCTTTCTTT. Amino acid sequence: CASSVSPQGAEAFF.

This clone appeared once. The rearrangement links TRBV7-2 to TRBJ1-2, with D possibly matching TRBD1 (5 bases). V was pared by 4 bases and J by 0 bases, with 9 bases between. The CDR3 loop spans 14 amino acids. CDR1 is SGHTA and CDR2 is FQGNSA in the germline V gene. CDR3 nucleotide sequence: TGTGCCAGCAGCTCAGACAGAGCTAACTATGGCTACACCTTC. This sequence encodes CASSSDRANYGYTF.

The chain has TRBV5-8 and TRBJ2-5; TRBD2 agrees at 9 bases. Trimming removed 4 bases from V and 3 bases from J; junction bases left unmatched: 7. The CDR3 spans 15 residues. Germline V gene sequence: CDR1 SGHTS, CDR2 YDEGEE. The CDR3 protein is CASSRMTSGKETQYF. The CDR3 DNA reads TGTGCCAGCAGCAGGATGACTAGCGGTAAAGAGACCCAGTACTTC.

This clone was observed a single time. The CDR3 region has the DNA TGTGCCACCAGCCCGGAGGACAGGGTGAGCAATCAGCCCCAGCATTTT. It yields the protein CATSPEDRVSNQPQHF. The rearrangement links TRBV15 to TRBJ1-5, with 8 bases matching TRBD1. Trimming took 5 bases from V and 1 from J; bases not matched to a gene: 7. The germline V gene has CDR1 LNHNV and CDR2 YYDKDF (reference sequence). The CDR3 consists of 16 residues.

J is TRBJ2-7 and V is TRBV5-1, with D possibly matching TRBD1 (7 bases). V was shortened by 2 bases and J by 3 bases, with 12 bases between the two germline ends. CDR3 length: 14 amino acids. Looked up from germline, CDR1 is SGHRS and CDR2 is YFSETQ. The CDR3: CASSFSGGYYEQYF. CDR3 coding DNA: TGCGCCAGCAGCTTTTCAGGGGGGTACTACGAGCAGTACTTC. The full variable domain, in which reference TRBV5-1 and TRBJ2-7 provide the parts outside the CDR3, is KAGVTQTPRYLIKTRGQQVTLSCSPISGHRSVSWYQQTPGQGLQFLFEYFSETQRNKGNFPGRFSGRQFSNSRSEMNVSTLELGDSALYLCASSFSGGYYEQYFGPGTRLTVT.

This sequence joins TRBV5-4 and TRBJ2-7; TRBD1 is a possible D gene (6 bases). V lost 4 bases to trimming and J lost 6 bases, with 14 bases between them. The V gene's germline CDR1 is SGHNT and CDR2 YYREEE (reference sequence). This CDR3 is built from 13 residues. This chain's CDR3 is CASSPQGSGEQYF. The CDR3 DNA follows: TGTGCCAGCAGCCCACAGGGTTCGGGCGAGCAGTACTTC.

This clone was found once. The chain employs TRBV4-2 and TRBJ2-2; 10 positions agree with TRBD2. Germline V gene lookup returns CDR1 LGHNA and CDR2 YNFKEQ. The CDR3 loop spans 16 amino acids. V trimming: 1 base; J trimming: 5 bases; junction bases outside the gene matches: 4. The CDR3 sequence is CASSQASGSGTGELFF. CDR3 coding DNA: TGTGCCAGCAGCCAAGCTAGCGGGAGTGGAACCGGGGAGCTGTTTTTT.

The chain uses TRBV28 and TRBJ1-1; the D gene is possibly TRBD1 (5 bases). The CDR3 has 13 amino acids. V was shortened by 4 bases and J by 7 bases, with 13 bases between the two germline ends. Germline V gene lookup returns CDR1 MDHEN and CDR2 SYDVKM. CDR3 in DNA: TGTGCCAGCAGTTCTGGCCTAGGGGATGAAGCTTTCTTT. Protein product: CASSSGLGDEAFF. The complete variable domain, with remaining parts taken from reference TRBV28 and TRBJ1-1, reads DVKVTQSSRYLVKRTGEKVFLECVQDMDHENMFWYRQDPGLGLRLIYFSYDVKMKEKGDIPEGYSVSREKKERFSLILESASTNQTSMYLCASSSGLGDEAFFGQGTRLTVV.

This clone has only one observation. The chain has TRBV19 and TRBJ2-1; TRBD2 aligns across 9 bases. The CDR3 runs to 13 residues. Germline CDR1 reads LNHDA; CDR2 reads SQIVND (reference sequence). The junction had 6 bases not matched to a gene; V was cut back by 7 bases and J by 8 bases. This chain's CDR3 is CASTGGGRDEQFF. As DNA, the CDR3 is TGTGCCAGTACCGGGGGCGGGAGGGATGAGCAGTTCTTC.